The clone carrying this T cell receptor (beta chain) came up once. The data were taken from a study of blood T cell repertoires in COVID-19. Here immunoSEQ multiplex PCR was the method, and the copy in TCRdb shows in-frame clones only, minus some. The data contain about 230,000 clones, less than 85% of them singletons. CDR3 length: 15 residues. Germline loops: CDR1 SGHRS, CDR2 YFSETQ. Trimming pared 0 bases from V and 4 bases from J, leaving 11 bases between. This chain joins TRBV5-1 and TRBJ1-5; D is perhaps TRBD1 (5 bases). The TCR comes from a woman between 70 and 85 years old with active or convalescent COVID-19. The sequencing input was peripheral blood. CDR3 sequence reads: CASSLEGAGNQPQHF. In DNA form, the CDR3 reads TGCGCCAGCAGCTTGGAGGGCGCAGGGAATCAGCCCCAGCATTTT.